Sequencing of this T cell receptor beta chain was carried out in a study of T cells in Graves' hyperthyroidism and ophthalmopathy. Overall study results and limits: Blood also carried most thyroid clonotypes expanded above 0.001.

Trimming took 6 bases from V and 8 from J; bases not matched to a gene: 6. Germline-derived CDR1 and CDR2 are SNHLY and FYNNEI. The CDR3 spans 13 residues. Each ophthalmopathy patient scored at least 3 on the Clinical Activity Score and at least 4 on NOSPECS grade, with duration under 3 months. The study left out patients who had uncontrolled infection, other autoimmune disease, pregnancy or lactation. Every diagnosis used clinical symptoms, serum thyroxine and TRAb, thyroid ultrasound and orbital computed tomography. This clonotype was detected ten times or more. Its antigen is not known. Authors of the study amplified TCR beta CDR3 regions from RNA transcripts. Carried out on the TCR CDR3, a first-round RT-PCR used the HTBI primer set. TCRdb reanalysed the multiplex PCR reads using MiXCR and keeps one entry per CDR3 protein. Among a few hundred thousand distinct CDR3 sequences listed, approximately 14% were seen once.

The genes are TRBV2 and TRBJ1-5; 8 nucleotides line up with TRBD1. Source material: blood. The receptor was derived from a woman aged 25 to 45 with Graves' ophthalmopathy. CDR3 loop: CASSGTGLEPQHF. DNA of the CDR3: TGTGCCAGCAGCGGGACAGGACTAGAGCCCCAGCATTTT. Supplemented by reference TRBV2 and TRBJ1-5, the full variable domain reads EPEVTQTPSHQVTQMGQEVILRCVPISNHLYFYWYRQILGQKVEFLVSFYNNEISEKSEIFDDQFSVERPDGSNFTLKIRSTKLEDSAMYFCASSGTGLEPQHFGDGTRLSIL.